Below are 28 T cell receptor beta chains sequenced from a single sample in a study of shared clonotypes between healthy human individuals. Repertoires were generated with immunoSEQ multiplex PCR, while TCRdb's copy carries only in-frame clones and drops some. The data hold 560,000 or so clones, with around 96% observed a single time. CD45RO-negative cells were positively selected for CCR7, leaving out terminally differentiated effector memory CD45RA+ cells. The specimen sequenced was naive CD8+ T cells sorted from blood. The receptors were gathered from a woman aged 25 to 39 in good health.

The gene calls are TRBV11-2 and TRBJ2-3; D is undetermined. CDR1 and CDR2 (germline): SGHAT, FQNNGV. There are 14 residues in the CDR3. V lost 3 bases and J 2 bases, leaving 9 bases between the germline ends. CDR3 sequence reads: CASSFMGITDTQYF. DNA for the CDR3: TGTGCCAGCAGCTTTATGGGAATCACAGATACGCAGTATTTT.

This chain links TRBV14 with TRBJ2-1; 7 nucleotides agree with TRBD2. Germline V gene data show CDR1 as SGHDN and CDR2 as FVKESK. The CDR3 loop spans 16 amino acids. With 4 bases clipped from V and 2 bases from J, the junction kept 8 bases outside the gene matches. Written as DNA, the CDR3 is TGTGCCAGCAGCCTTCACACGGGAGGACCCTACAATGAGCAGTTCTTC. It yields the protein CASSLHTGGPYNEQFF.

The rearrangement uses TRBV28 and TRBJ2-1; 10 bases are shared with TRBD2. V was pared by 4 bases and J by 7 bases, with 7 bases of the junction left unmatched. The CDR3 loop spans 15 amino acids. Germline V gene data show CDR1 as MDHEN and CDR2 as SYDVKM. CDR3 coding DNA: TGTGCCAGCAGTTATAGCGGGAGGATCGATAATGAGCAGTTCTTC. Translation gives CASSYSGRIDNEQFF.

The chain carries TRBV27 and TRBJ2-7; D is perhaps TRBD2 (5 bases). The germline CDR1 and CDR2 sequences are MNHEY and SMNVEV (reference sequence). Trimming cost V 5 bases and J 0 bases, with 5 bases left between them. This CDR3 is 12 amino acids long. The CDR3 bases are TGTGCCAGCAGTGACTACTCCTACGAGCAGTACTTC. Its protein product is CASSDYSYEQYF.

V usage is TRBV28 and J usage is TRBJ2-3; D gene ambiguous. CDR3 length equals 16 residues. From germline, CDR1 is MDHEN and CDR2 SYDVKM. V was cut by 1 base and J by 8 bases, with 19 bases left in between. CDR3 region: CASSLSAYDRSPTQYF. The CDR3 DNA is TGTGCCAGCAGTTTATCAGCTTACGACCGTTCTCCTACGCAGTATTTT.

The chain combines TRBV12-5 with TRBJ2-2; a weak D match, TRBD2 (5 bases). Germline V gives CDR1 LGHNT, CDR2 FRNRAP. The ends were cut back, 6 bases at V and 1 base at J, with 9 bases in the middle. The length of the CDR3 is 14 residues. CDR3: CASGVGLNTGELFF. The CDR3 DNA reads as TGTGCTAGTGGGGTCGGACTGAACACCGGGGAGCTGTTTTTT.

This clone was observed a single time. The chain combines TRBV25-1 with TRBJ1-5, with no clear D. The CDR3 runs to 15 residues. V gave up 3 bases and J gave up 1 base, with 10 bases separating them. Looked up from germline, CDR1 is MGHDK and CDR2 is SYGVNS. The CDR3 DNA reads TGTGCCAGCAGTGACTCGGTGACGAGCAATCAGCCCCAGCATTTT. Its protein is CASSDSVTSNQPQHF.

The genes are TRBV5-1 and TRBJ2-7; D may be TRBD1 (6 bases). Germline-derived CDR1 and CDR2 are SGHRS and YFSETQ. The CDR3 spans 14 residues. Trimming shortened V by 4 bases and J by 7 bases, and 18 bases separated the two germline ends. This CDR3 reads CASSLRQAYGEQYF. CDR3 bases: TGCGCCAGCAGCCTTAGACAGGCCTACGGGGAGCAGTACTTC.

The rearrangement joins TRBV15 to TRBJ1-2; TRBD1 matches 9 bases. Germline trimming cut 5 bases from V and 6 bases from J; bases unmatched to any gene: 7. CDR3 length: 14 amino acids. The germline V gene has CDR1 LNHNV and CDR2 YYDKDF (reference sequence). In DNA form, the CDR3 reads TGTGCCACCAGCGGGGGACAGGGCCCTCATGGCTACACCTTC. This translates into CATSGGQGPHGYTF. The complete variable domain, with remaining parts taken from reference TRBV15 and TRBJ1-2, reads DAMVIQNPRYQVTQFGKPVTLSCSQTLNHNVMYWYQQKSSQAPKLLFHYYDKDFNNEADTPDNFQSRRPNTSFCFLDIRSPGLGDTAMYLCATSGGQGPHGYTFGSGTRLTVV.

The chain couples TRBV18 to TRBJ2-6; unclear D gene. This CDR3 spans 16 amino acids. Looked up from germline, CDR1 is KGHSH and CDR2 is LQKENI. V was clipped by 3 bases and J by 2 bases, with 11 bases between them. In DNA, the CDR3 is TGTGCCAGCTCACCGGGCTCTTTGGCTGGGGCCAACGTCCTGACTTTC. This gives the protein CASSPGSLAGANVLTF.

The V call is TRBV7-8, the J call TRBJ1-2; D not certain. V lost 1 base to trimming and J lost 4 bases, with 10 bases between them. CDR1 and CDR2 from the germline V gene are SGHVS and FQNEAQ. The CDR3 is made up of 14 amino acids. CDR3: CASSLGGETYGYTF. DNA for the CDR3: TGTGCCAGCAGCTTAGGCGGGGAAACCTATGGCTACACCTTC.

V gene TRBV5-4 combines with J gene TRBJ2-1; no definite D call. The CDR3 runs 14 residues. V was cut by 5 bases and J by 0 bases, with 9 bases left in between. Germline CDR1 and CDR2: SGHNT and YYREEE (reference sequence). CDR3 nucleotide sequence: TGTGCCAGCAGTTGGGGATTCTCCTACAATGAGCAGTTCTTC. Translation gives CASSWGFSYNEQFF.

The rearrangement joins TRBV19 to TRBJ2-7; TRBD1 agrees at 7 bases. Trimming cost V 6 bases and J 2 bases; bases outside gene matches: 7. This CDR3 has 14 amino acids. The germline CDR1 and CDR2 sequences are LNHDA and SQIVND (reference sequence). The CDR3 nucleotides read TGTGCCAGTAGCTCCGGACAGGCCCCCTACGAGCAGTACTTC. It codes for CASSSGQAPYEQYF. Variable domain in full (rest from reference TRBV19 and TRBJ2-7): DGGITQSPKYLFRKEGQNVTLSCEQNLNHDAMYWYRQDPGQGLRLIYYSQIVNDFQKGDIAEGYSVSREKKESFPLTVTSAQKNPTAFYLCASSSGQAPYEQYFGPGTRLTVT.

CDR3: CASSIPALGREGTDTQYF. CDR3 nucleotide sequence: TGTGCCAGTAGTATCCCCGCACTTGGGCGGGAGGGAACAGATACGCAGTATTTT. The chain links TRBV19 to TRBJ2-3, with 9 nucleotides matching TRBD2. The CDR3 totals 18 residues. CDR1 is LNHDA, CDR2 SQIVND, per germline (reference sequence). V lost 3 bases and J lost 3; bases outside the gene matches: 13.

The chain carries TRBV27 and TRBJ2-3, with TRBD2 as a possible D gene (5 bases). The V end was cut by 5 bases, the J end by 2 bases, with 11 bases between. The CDR3 extends over 14 amino acids. The germline V gene encodes CDR1 MNHEY and CDR2 SMNVEV (reference sequence). CDR3 bases: TGTGCCAGCAGTCCCACTGGACTCACAGATACGCAGTATTTT. This translates into CASSPTGLTDTQYF.

The chain employs TRBV27 and TRBJ2-7, with D unresolved. This CDR3 spans 14 amino acids. V was trimmed by 4 bases and J by 2 bases, leaving 12 bases between them. Per germline, CDR1 MNHEY and CDR2 SMNVEV (reference sequence). CDR3 bases: TGTGCCAGCAGTTCCCTCGGCAGGCCCTACGAGCAGTACTTC. Amino acids: CASSSLGRPYEQYF.

V gene TRBV4-1 combines with J gene TRBJ2-7, with unresolved D. Deletions cut 2 bases from V and 3 bases from J, with 11 bases between. CDR1 is MGHRA and CDR2 is YSYEKL in the germline V gene. The CDR3 runs 14 residues. The CDR3 nucleotides are TGCGCCAGCAGCCAATCCCTCGTGGACTACGAGCAGTACTTC. Amino acid sequence: CASSQSLVDYEQYF.

The chain combines TRBV7-9 with TRBJ2-1, with 14 nucleotides matching TRBD2. This CDR3 region has 17 residues. Germline-derived CDR1 and CDR2 are SEHNR and FQNEAQ (reference sequence). Trimming at V came to 4 bases and at J to 3 bases, leaving 5 bases not matched to a gene. The chain's CDR3 is CASSSGLAGVRYNEQFF. In DNA, the CDR3 is TGTGCCAGCAGCTCGGGACTAGCGGGAGTGCGCTACAATGAGCAGTTCTTC.

The chain carries TRBV29-1 and TRBJ2-7, with D unresolved. The germline V gene encodes CDR1 SQVTM and CDR2 ANQGSEA. This CDR3 has 13 residues. The germline V and J ends were trimmed by 3 bases and 3 bases, with 12 bases remaining between them. The CDR3 DNA follows: TGCAGCGTTGATGTGTCAGGAAACTACGAGCAGTACTTC. Amino acids: CSVDVSGNYEQYF.

The CDR3 region has the DNA TGTGCCAGCAGAGCTAGCGGGAGTTCCTACGAGCAGTACTTC. It translates to CASRASGSSYEQYF. The J gene is TRBJ2-7, the V gene TRBV28; 10 positions agree with TRBD2. The CDR3 runs 14 residues. Trimming removed 6 bases from V and 1 base from J; junction bases left unmatched: 3. Per the germline V gene, CDR1 is MDHEN and CDR2 is SYDVKM.

The chain couples TRBV4-1 to TRBJ2-5; a weak D match, TRBD1 (6 bases). The CDR3 has 21 amino acids. Trimming cost V 4 bases and J 0 bases, with 30 bases left between them. From germline, CDR1 is MGHRA and CDR2 YSYEKL. The CDR3 DNA reads as TGCGCCAGCAGCCCAGGGGCAGGGGCCCCATTGAGAGACCCGTACCAAGAGACCCAGTACTTC. Its protein is CASSPGAGAPLRDPYQETQYF.

The CDR3 reads CASGGRAGSSTGELFF. The CDR3 nucleotides are TGTGCCAGCGGAGGCCGGGCGGGAAGTTCCACCGGGGAGCTGTTTTTT. The rearrangement joins TRBV25-1 to TRBJ2-2; tentative D call: TRBD2 (6 bases). Trimming removed 8 bases from V and 4 bases from J, with 20 bases in between. Germline CDR1 reads MGHDK; CDR2 reads SYGVNS. The length of the CDR3 is 16 residues.

V and J are TRBV6-5 and TRBJ2-1, with TRBD1 matching 7 bases. Germline CDR1 and CDR2: MNHEY and SVGAGI. V trimming: 6 bases; J trimming: 4 bases; junction bases outside the gene matches: 9. The CDR3 contains 15 residues. The CDR3 DNA reads as TGTGCCAGCAGGCCCCGGGACAGAGGATACAATGAGCAGTTCTTC. This codes for CASRPRDRGYNEQFF.

This chain joins TRBV10-1 and TRBJ1-1; TRBD1 aligns across 7 bases. V dropped 7 bases and J dropped 2; count of bases not matched to a gene: 13. Germline CDR1 is WNHNN and CDR2 is SYGVQD (reference sequence). The CDR3 runs to 16 residues. CDR3 DNA: TGCGCCAGCACTAGGACAGGAGACTATTCCAACACTGAAGCTTTCTTT. This codes for CASTRTGDYSNTEAFF.

This clone was seen only once. This chain links TRBV11-2 with TRBJ2-1; D possibly matches TRBD1 or TRBD2 (7 bases each). Trimming took off 4 bases at V and 0 bases at J, with 16 bases between the two ends. The CDR3 is 17 residues long. Germline loops: CDR1 SGHAT, CDR2 FQNNGV. The CDR3 reads CASSSQGGGSSYNEQFF. The CDR3 coding sequence is TGTGCCAGCAGCTCCCAAGGGGGCGGGAGCTCCTACAATGAGCAGTTCTTC.

The rearrangement joins TRBV27 to TRBJ2-1, with TRBD1 as a possible D gene (5 bases). The CDR3 sequence is 15 residues long. The V and J ends lost 7 bases and 9 bases respectively, with 22 bases between them. CDR1 and CDR2 (germline): MNHEY, SMNVEV (reference sequence). CDR3: CASTHSAGSYGEQFF. For the CDR3, the DNA is TGTGCCAGCACCCATTCGGCAGGGTCTTATGGTGAGCAGTTCTTC.

V usage is TRBV29-1 and J usage is TRBJ2-1; no reliable D call. The CDR3 spans 11 residues. Germline V gene sequence: CDR1 SQVTM, CDR2 ANQGSEA. V was clipped by 0 bases and J by 10 bases, with 7 bases between them. The CDR3, as DNA: TGCAGCGTTGAAGATTCCAGGGAGCAGTTCTTC. It yields the protein CSVEDSREQFF.

CDR3 sequence reads: CASSESGVPETQYF. In DNA form, the CDR3 reads TGTGCCAGCAGTGAATCCGGGGTGCCAGAGACCCAGTACTTC. The chain links TRBV27 to TRBJ2-5, with a weak D call TRBD2 (5 bases). Germline V gene sequence: CDR1 MNHEY, CDR2 SMNVEV (reference sequence). V lost 5 bases, J lost 4 bases, and 14 bases lay in between. CDR3 length: 14 amino acids.